One T cell receptor beta chain is described in this entry. The sample belongs to a study of cytomegalovirus exposure and HLA in healthy donors. Study context: Genetic ancestry analysis placed more than 80% of the 400 or so donors that were genotyped in the Caucasian-associated cluster.

13 Jbeta primers and 60 Vbeta primers were used for the PCR. TCRdb's copy holds only in-frame clones and misses some; the assay was immunoSEQ multiplex PCR. This table holds around 92,000 clones, roughly 80% found once. V lost 5 bases to trimming and J lost 5 bases; unmatched junction nucleotides: 26. Germline V lookup: CDR1 MDHEN, CDR2 SYDVKM. The CDR3 consists of 20 residues. The V gene is TRBV28, the J gene TRBJ2-5; 7 bases align to TRBD1. The sample taken for sequencing was PBMCs. This sequence originates from a man in his sixties in good health and CMV-seropositive. For the CDR3, the DNA is TGTGCCAGCAGTACGATCCAACTTCCCATTACAGGGGATGGTGGTGAGACCCAGTACTTC. Translation gives CASSTIQLPITGDGGETQYF.